This T cell receptor (beta chain) was identified during a study of blood T cell repertoires in COVID-19. For the study at large: Some COVID-19 samples were acute and others convalescent; all came from the United States, Italy and Spain. Sources were T cells, B-cell-depleted T cells, or PBMCs; the material itself was cDNA or gDNA.

CDR3 length: 14 residues. Germline values: CDR1 ENHRY, CDR2 SYGVKD. The ends were cut back, 6 bases at V and 4 bases at J, with 14 bases in the middle. Per the original data handling: Amplification of reference gene primers was used by the study to estimate nucleated cell counts. Method: immunoSEQ multiplex PCR; TCRdb's copy keeps in-frame clones and lacks some. V, J and clone size were drawn from that table, and D and trimming were deduced from the DNA. The sample has about 110,000 clones, more than 70% seen once. This clonotype was obtained from a woman between 65 and 79 years old who had recovered from COVID-19. The sequenced material came from peripheral blood. V usage is TRBV10-3 and J usage is TRBJ2-3; D call uncertain. The CDR3 nucleotides read TGTGCCATCAGGGCAGCGCAAAGCGCAGATACGCAGTATTTT. Translated: CAIRAAQSADTQYF.